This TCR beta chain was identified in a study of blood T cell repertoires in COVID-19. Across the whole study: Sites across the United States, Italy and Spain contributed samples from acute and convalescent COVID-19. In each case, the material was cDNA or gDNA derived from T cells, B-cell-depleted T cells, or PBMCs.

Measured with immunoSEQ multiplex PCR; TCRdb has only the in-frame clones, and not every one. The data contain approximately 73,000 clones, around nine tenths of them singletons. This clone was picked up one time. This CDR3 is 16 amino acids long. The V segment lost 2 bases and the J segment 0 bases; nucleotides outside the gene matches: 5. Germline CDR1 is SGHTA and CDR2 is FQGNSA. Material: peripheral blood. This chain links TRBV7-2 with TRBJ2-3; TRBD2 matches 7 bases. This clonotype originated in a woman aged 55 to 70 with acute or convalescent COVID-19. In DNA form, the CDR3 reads TGTGCCAGCAGCTTAAATCAGCGGGGTAGCACAGATACGCAGTATTTT. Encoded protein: CASSLNQRGSTDTQYF.